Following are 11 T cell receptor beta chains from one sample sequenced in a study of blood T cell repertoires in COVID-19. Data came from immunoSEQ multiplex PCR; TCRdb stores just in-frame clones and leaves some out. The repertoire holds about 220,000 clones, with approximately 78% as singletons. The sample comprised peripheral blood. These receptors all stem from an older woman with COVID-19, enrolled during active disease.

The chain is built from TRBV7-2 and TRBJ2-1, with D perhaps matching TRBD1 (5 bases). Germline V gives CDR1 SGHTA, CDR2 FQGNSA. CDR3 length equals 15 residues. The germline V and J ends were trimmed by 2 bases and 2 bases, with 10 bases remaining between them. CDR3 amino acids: CASSLWGRTYNEQFF. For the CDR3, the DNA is TGTGCCAGCAGCTTATGGGGCCGTACCTACAATGAGCAGTTCTTC. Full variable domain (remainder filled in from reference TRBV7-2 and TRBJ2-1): GAGVSQSPSNKVTEKGKDVELRCDPISGHTALYWYRQSLGQGLEFLIYFQGNSAPDKSGLPSDRFSAERTGGSVSTLTIQRTQQEDSAVYLCASSLWGRTYNEQFFGPGTRLTVL.

This CDR3 is CASSPITTGWISPLHF. The DNA for the CDR3 is TGCGCCAGCAGCCCCATAACGACAGGGTGGATTTCACCCCTCCACTTT. The chain couples TRBV4-1 to TRBJ1-6; TRBD1 agrees at 7 bases. The junction had 12 bases not matched to a gene; V was cut back by 4 bases and J by 9 bases. This CDR3 region has 16 residues. Germline lookup yields CDR1 MGHRA and CDR2 YSYEKL.

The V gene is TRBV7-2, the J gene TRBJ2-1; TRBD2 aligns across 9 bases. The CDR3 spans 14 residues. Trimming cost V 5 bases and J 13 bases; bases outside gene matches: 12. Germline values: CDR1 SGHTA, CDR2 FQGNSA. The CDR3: CASSELTSGPFQFF. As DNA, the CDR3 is TGTGCCAGCAGCGAGCTCACTAGCGGGCCATTTCAGTTCTTC.

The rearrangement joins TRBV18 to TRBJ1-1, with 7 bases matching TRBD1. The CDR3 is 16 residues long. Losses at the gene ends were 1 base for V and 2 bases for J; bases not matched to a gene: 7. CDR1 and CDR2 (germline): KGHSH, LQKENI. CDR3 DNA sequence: TGTGCCAGCTCACCACGGCCCGGGACAGATAACACTGAAGCTTTCTTT. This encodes CASSPRPGTDNTEAFF. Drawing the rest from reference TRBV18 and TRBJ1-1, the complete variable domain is NAGVMQNPRHLVRRRGQEARLRCSPMKGHSHVYWYRQLPEEGLKFMVYLQKENIIDESGMPKERFSAEFPKEGPSILRIQQVVRGDSAAYFCASSPRPGTDNTEAFFGQGTRLTVV.

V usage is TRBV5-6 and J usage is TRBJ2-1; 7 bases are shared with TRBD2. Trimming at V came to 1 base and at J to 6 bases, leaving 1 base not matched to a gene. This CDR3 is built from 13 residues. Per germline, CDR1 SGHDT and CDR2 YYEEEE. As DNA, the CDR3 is TGTGCCAGCAGCTTGCAGCGGGGCAATGAGCAGTTCTTC. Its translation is CASSLQRGNEQFF.

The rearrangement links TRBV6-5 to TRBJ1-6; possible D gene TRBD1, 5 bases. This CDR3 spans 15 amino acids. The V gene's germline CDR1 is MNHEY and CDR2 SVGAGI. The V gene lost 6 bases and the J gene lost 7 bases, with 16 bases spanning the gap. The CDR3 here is CASRRYRRANSPLHF. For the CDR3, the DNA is TGTGCCAGCAGGCGATACAGGCGAGCGAATTCACCCCTCCACTTT.

The CDR3, as DNA: TGTGCCAGCAGTTACCGTAACGAGCAGTACTTC. Translated, it gives CASSYRNEQYF. The chain joins TRBV6-5 to TRBJ2-7; D is uncertain. V was trimmed by 2 bases and J by 5 bases, leaving 4 bases between them. Looked up from germline, CDR1 is MNHEY and CDR2 is SVGAGI. The length of the CDR3 is 11 residues.

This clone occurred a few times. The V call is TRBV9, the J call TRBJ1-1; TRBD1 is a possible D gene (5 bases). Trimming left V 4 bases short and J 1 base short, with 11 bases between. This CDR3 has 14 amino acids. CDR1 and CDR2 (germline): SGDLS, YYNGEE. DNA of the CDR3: TGTGCCAGCAGCTCCAGGGTCACGAACACTGAAGCTTTCTTT. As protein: CASSSRVTNTEAFF.

CDR3 amino acids: CASSYWVQGGYEQYF. For the CDR3, the DNA is TGTGCCAGCAGTTACTGGGTCCAAGGGGGCTACGAGCAGTACTTC. This rearrangement joins TRBV6-2 or TRBV6-3 to TRBJ2-7; tentative D call: TRBD1 (6 bases). The V gene's germline CDR1 is MNHEY and CDR2 SVGEGT. V lost 1 base and J 3 bases, leaving 13 bases between the germline ends. The CDR3 runs 15 residues.

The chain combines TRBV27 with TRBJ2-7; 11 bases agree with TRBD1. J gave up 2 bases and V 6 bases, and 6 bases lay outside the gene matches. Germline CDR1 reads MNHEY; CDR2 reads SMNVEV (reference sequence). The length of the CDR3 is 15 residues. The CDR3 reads CASRRGQGAAYEQYF. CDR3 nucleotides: TGTGCCAGCAGACGCGGACAGGGGGCGGCCTACGAGCAGTACTTC.

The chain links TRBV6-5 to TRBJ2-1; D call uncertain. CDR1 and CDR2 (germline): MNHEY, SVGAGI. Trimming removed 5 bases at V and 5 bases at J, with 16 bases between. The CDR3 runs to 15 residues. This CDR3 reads CASSPLPTLHNEQFF. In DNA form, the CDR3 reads TGTGCCAGCAGTCCCCTCCCGACTCTACACAATGAGCAGTTCTTC.